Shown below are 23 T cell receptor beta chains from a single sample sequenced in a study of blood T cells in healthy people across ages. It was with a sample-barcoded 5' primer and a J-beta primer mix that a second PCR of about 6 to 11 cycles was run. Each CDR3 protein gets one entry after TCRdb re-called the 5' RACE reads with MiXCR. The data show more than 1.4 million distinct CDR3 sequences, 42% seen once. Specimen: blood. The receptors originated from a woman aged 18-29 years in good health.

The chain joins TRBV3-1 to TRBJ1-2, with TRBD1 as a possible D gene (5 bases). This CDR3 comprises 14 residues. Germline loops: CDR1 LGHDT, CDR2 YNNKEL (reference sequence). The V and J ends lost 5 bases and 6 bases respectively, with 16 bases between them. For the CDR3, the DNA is TGTGCCAGCAGCTCGAACAGATGGGGGAATGGCTACACCTTC. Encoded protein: CASSSNRWGNGYTF.

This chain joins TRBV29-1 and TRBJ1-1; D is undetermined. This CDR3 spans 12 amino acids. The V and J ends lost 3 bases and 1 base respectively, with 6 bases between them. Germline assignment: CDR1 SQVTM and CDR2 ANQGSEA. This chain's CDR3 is CSVDLGNTEAFF. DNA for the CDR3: TGCAGCGTTGATCTGGGGAACACTGAAGCTTTCTTT. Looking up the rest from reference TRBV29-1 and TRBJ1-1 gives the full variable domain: SAVISQKPSRDICQRGTSLTIQCQVDSQVTMMFWYRQQPGQSLTLIATANQGSEATYESGFVIDKFPISRPNLTFSTLTVSNMSPEDSSIYLCSVDLGNTEAFFGQGTRLTVV.

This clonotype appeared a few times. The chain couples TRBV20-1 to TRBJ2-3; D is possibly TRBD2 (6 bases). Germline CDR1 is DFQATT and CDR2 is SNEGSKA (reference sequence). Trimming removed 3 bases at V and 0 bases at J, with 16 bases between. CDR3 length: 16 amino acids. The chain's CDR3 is CSARATRGISTDTQYF. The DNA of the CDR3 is TGCAGTGCTAGGGCGACTAGAGGAATTAGCACAGATACGCAGTATTTT.

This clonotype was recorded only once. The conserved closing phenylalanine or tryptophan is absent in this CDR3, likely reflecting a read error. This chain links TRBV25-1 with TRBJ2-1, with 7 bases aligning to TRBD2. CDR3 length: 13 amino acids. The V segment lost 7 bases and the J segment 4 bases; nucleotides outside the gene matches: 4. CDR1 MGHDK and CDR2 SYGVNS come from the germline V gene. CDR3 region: CASKGEGYNEQFC. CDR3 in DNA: TGTGCCAGCAAAGGGGAGGGTTACAATGAGCAGTTCTGC.

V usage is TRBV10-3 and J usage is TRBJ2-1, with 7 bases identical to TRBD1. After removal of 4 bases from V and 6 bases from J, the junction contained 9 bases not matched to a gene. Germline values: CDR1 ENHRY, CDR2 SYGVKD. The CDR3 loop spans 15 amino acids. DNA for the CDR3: TGTGCCATCAGTGGGAGACAGGGATTAAGCAATGAGCAGTTCTTC. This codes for CAISGRQGLSNEQFF.

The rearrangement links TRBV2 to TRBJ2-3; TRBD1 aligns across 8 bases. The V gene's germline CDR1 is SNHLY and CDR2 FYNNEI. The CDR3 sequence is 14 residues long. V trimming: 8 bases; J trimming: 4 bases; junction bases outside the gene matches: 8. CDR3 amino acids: CASGDRRMPDTQYF. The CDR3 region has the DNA TGTGCCAGCGGGGACAGGAGGATGCCAGATACGCAGTATTTT. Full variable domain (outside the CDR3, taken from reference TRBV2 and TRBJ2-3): EPEVTQTPSHQVTQMGQEVILRCVPISNHLYFYWYRQILGQKVEFLVSFYNNEISEKSEIFDDQFSVERPDGSNFTLKIRSTKLEDSAMYFCASGDRRMPDTQYFGPGTRLTVL.

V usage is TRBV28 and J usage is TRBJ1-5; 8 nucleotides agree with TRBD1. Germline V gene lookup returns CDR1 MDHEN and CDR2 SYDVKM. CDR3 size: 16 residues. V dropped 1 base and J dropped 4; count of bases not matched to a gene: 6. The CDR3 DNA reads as TGTGCCAGCAGTTTATTGTCAGGGGGCGTAAATCAGCCCCAGCATTTT. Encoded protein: CASSLLSGGVNQPQHF.

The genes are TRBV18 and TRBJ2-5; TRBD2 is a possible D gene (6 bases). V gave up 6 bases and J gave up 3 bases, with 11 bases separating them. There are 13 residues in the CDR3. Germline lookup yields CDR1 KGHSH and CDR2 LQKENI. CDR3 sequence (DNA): TGTGCCAGCTCCCCGGAGGGAAAAGAGACCCAGTACTTC. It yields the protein CASSPEGKETQYF.

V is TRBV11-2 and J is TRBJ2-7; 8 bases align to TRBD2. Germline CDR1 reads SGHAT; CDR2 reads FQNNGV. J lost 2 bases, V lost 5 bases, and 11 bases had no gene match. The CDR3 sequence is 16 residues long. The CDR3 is CASSIGAERGTYEQYF. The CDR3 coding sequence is TGTGCCAGCAGCATAGGGGCCGAGCGGGGGACCTACGAGCAGTACTTC. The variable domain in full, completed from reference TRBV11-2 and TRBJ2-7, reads EAGVAQSPRYKIIEKRQSVAFWCNPISGHATLYWYQQILGQGPKLLIQFQNNGVVDDSQLPKDRFSAERLKGVDSTLKIQPAKLEDSAVYLCASSIGAERGTYEQYFGPGTRLTVT.

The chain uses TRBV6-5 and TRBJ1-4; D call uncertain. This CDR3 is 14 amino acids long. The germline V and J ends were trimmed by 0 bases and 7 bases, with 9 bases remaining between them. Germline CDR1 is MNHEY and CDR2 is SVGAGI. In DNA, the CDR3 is TGTGCCAGCAGTTACTCGAGGGCAGGTGAAAAACTGTTTTTT. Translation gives CASSYSRAGEKLFF.

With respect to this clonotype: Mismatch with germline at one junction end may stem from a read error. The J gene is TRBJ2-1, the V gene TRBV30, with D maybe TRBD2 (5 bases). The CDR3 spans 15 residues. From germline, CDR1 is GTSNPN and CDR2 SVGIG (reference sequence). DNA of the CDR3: TGTGCCCGGAGGCTCCCGGTCTTAAACTACAATGAGCAGTTCTTC. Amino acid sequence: CARRLPVLNYNEQFF.

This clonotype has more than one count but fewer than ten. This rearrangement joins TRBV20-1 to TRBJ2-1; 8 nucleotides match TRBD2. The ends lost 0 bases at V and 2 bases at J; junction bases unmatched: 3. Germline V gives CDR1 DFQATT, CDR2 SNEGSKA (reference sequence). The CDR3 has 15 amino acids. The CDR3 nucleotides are TGCAGTGCTAGAGATCCAGCGGGAGCCTACAATGAGCAGTTCTTC. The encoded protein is CSARDPAGAYNEQFF.

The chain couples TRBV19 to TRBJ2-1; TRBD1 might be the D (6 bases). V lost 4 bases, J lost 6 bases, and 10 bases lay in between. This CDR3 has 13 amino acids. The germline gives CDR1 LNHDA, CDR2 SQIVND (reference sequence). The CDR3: CASSTTGTNEQFF. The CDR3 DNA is TGTGCCAGTAGTACTACAGGGACCAATGAGCAGTTCTTC.

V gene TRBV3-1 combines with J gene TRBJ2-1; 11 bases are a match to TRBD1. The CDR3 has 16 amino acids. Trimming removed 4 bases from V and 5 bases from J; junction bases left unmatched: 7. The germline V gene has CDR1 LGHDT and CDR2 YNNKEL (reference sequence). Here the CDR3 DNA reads TGTGCCAGCAGCCTAGGGACAGGGGGGGGGGACAATGAGCAGTTCTTC. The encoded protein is CASSLGTGGGDNEQFF.

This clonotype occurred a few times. The CDR3 nucleotides read TGCAGTGCTAGCAGGGGGGGTATCTACGAGCAGTACTTC. Translation gives CSASRGGIYEQYF. V gene TRBV20-1 combines with J gene TRBJ2-7; D may match TRBD1 or TRBD2 (7 bases each). Per the germline V gene, CDR1 is DFQATT and CDR2 is SNEGSKA (reference sequence). Deletions cut 3 bases from V and 3 bases from J, with 12 bases between. The CDR3 totals 13 residues.

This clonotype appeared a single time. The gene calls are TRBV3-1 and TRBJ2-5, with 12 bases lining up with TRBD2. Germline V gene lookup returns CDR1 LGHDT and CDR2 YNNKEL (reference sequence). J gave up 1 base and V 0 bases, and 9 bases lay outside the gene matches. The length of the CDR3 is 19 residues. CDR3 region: CASSQDLPLAGGGQETQYF. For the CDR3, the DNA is TGTGCCAGCAGCCAAGATCTTCCCCTAGCGGGAGGGGGCCAAGAGACCCAGTACTTC.

The CDR3 nucleotides read TGTGCCAGCAGTACGTCCCGGGACAGGGGTGATGAGCAGTACTTC. Amino acids: CASSTSRDRGDEQYF. The rearrangement uses TRBV27 and TRBJ2-7; 10 bases are shared with TRBD1. With V trimmed by 5 bases and J by 7 bases, 11 bases remained unmatched. The CDR3 is 15 amino acids. Looked up from germline, CDR1 is MNHEY and CDR2 is SMNVEV (reference sequence).

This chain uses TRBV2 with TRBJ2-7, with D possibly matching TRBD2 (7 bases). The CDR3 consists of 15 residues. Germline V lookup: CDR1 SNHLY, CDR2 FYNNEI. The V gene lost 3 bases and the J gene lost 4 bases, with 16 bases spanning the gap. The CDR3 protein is CASSEFRGLLYEQYF. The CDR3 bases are TGTGCCAGCAGTGAGTTCAGGGGACTACTATACGAGCAGTACTTC.

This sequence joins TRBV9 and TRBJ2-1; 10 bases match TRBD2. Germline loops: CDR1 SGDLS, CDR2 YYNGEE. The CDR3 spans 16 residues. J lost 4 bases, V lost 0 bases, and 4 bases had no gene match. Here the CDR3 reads CASSVEAGGQYNEQFF. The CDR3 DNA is TGTGCCAGCAGCGTAGAAGCGGGGGGGCAATACAATGAGCAGTTCTTC.

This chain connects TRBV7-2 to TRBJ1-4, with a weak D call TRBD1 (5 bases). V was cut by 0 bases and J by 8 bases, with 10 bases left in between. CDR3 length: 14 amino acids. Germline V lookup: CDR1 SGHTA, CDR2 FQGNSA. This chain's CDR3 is CASSLARVGEKLFF. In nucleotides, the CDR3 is TGTGCCAGCAGCTTAGCCAGGGTGGGCGAAAAACTGTTTTTT.

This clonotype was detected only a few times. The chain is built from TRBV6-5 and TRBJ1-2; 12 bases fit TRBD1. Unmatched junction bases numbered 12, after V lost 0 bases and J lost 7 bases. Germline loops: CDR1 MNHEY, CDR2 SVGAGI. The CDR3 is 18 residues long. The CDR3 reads CASSYSGTGGLLGFGYTF. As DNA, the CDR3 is TGTGCCAGCAGTTACTCAGGGACAGGGGGCCTCTTGGGGTTTGGCTACACCTTC.

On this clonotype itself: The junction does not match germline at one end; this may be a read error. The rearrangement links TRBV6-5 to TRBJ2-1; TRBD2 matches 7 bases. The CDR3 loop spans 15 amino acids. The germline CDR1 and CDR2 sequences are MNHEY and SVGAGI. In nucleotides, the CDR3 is TGTACCAGCAGTTACGGTCTAGCGGCCTACAATGAGCAGTTCTTC. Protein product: CTSSYGLAAYNEQFF.

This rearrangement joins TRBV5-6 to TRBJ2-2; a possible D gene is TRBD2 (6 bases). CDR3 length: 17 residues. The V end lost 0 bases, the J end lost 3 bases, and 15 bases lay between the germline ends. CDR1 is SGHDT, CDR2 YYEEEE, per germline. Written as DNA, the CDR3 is TGTGCCAGCAGCTTGGCCGGGATAGCGGCTTACACCGGGGAGCTGTTTTTT. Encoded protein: CASSLAGIAAYTGELFF.